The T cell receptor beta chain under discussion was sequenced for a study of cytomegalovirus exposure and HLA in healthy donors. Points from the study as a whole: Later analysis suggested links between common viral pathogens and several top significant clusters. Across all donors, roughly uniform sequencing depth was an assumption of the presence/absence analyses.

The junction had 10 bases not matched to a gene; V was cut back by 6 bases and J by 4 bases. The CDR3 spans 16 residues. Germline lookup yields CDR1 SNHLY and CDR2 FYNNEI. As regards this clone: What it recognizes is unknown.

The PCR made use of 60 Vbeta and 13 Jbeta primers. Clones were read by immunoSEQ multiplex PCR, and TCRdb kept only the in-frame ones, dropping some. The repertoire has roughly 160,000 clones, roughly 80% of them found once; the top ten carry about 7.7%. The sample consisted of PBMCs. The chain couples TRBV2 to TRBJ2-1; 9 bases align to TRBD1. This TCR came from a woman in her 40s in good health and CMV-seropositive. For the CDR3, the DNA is TGTGCCAGCAGCCCCCCACGGACAGGGGTATACAATGAGCAGTTCTTC. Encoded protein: CASSPPRTGVYNEQFF.